A single sample is the source of the 3 T cell receptor beta chains below, sequenced in a study of PD-1 blockade in classical Hodgkin lymphoma. TCRdb's copy holds only in-frame clones and misses some; the assay was immunoSEQ multiplex PCR. The sample contains approximately 100,000 clones, approximately 83% of which appear only once. Time point here: cycle 4 day 1 (C4D1), after 6 weeks of nivolumab. Following autologous stem cell transplantation, relapse occurred in every patient, and exposure to brentuximab vedotin varied. Sequences were derived from peripheral blood mononuclear cells (PBMCs), sampled before the fourth cycle of nivolumab. These receptors were collected from a human donor with classical Hodgkin lymphoma.

The V gene is TRBV18, the J gene TRBJ2-5; tentatively, D is TRBD1 or TRBD2 (5 bases each). The germline V and J ends were trimmed by 4 bases and 2 bases, with 8 bases remaining between them. The CDR3 loop spans 13 amino acids. Germline CDR1 and CDR2: KGHSH and LQKENI. The CDR3 bases are TGTGCCAGCTCACGGGACCAACAAGAGACCCAGTACTTC. Residues: CASSRDQQETQYF.

The rearrangement uses TRBV9 and TRBJ1-3; TRBD1 aligns across 7 bases. Per the germline V gene, CDR1 is SGDLS and CDR2 is YYNGEE. This CDR3 is built from 15 residues. The J segment lost 4 bases and the V segment lost 3 bases, leaving 7 bases of the junction unmatched. The CDR3 sequence is CASSAETGEGNTIYF. The CDR3, as DNA: TGTGCCAGCAGCGCCGAAACAGGGGAGGGAAACACCATATATTTT.

The chain uses TRBV5-1 and TRBJ1-4; 11 nucleotides line up with TRBD1. The germline V gene has CDR1 SGHRS and CDR2 YFSETQ. The CDR3 contains 15 residues. V lost 4 bases to trimming and J lost 5 bases; unmatched junction nucleotides: 4. Here the CDR3 reads CASSRTGGLNEKLFF. The CDR3, as DNA: TGCGCCAGCAGCCGGACAGGGGGCCTCAATGAAAAACTGTTTTTT.